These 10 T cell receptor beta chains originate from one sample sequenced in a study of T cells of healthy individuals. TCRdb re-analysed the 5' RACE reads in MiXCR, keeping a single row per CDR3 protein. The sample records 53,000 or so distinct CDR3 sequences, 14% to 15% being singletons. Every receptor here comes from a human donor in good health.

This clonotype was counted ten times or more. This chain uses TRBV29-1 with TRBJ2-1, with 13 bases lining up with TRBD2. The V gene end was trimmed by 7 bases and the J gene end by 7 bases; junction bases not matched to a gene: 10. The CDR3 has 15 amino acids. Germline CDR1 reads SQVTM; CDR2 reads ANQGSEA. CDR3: CSAARTSGSRNEQFF. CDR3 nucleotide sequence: TGCAGCGCCGCGAGGACTAGCGGGAGTAGGAATGAGCAGTTCTTC.

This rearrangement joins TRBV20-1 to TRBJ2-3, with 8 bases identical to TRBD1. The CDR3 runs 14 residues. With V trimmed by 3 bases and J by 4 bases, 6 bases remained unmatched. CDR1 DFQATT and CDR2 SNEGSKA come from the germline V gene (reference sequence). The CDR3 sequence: CSASRTGISDTQYF. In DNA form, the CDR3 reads TGCAGTGCTAGCAGGACAGGGATCTCAGATACGCAGTATTTT.

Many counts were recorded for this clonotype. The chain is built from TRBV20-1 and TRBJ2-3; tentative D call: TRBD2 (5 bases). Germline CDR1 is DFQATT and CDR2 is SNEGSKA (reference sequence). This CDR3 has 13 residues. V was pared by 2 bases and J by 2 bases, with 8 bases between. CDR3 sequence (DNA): TGCAGTGCTAGATGGACTCACACAGATACGCAGTATTTT. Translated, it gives CSARWTHTDTQYF.

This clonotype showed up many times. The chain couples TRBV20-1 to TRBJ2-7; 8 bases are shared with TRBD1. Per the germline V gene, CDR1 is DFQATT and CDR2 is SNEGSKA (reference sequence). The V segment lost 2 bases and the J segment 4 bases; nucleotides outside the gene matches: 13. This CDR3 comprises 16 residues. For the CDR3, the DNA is TGCAGTGCTAGATCGAGGACAGGGATGATTGTATACGAGCAGTACTTC. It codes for CSARSRTGMIVYEQYF.

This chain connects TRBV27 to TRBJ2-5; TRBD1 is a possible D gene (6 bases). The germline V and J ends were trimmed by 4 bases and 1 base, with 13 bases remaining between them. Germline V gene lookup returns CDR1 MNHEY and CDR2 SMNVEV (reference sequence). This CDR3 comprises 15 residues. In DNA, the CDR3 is TGTGCCAGCAGTTCTACCGACAGGCCCCAAGAGACCCAGTACTTC. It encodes CASSSTDRPQETQYF.

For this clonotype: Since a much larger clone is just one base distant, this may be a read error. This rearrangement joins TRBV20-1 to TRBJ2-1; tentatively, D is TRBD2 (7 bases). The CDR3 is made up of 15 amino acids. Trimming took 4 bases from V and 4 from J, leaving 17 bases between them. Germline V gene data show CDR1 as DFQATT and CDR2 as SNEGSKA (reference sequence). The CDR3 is CSATPVAGAYNEQFF. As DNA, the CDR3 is TGCAGTGCTACCCCAGTTGCGGGGGCTTACAATGAGCAGTTCTTC.

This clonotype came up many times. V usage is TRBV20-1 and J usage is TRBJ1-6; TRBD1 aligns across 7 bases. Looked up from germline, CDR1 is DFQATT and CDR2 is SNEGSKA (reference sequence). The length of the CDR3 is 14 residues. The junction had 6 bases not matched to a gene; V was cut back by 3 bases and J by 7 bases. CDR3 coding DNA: TGCAGTGCTAGCTATGGGGACAGCAATTCACCCCTCCACTTT. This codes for CSASYGDSNSPLHF.

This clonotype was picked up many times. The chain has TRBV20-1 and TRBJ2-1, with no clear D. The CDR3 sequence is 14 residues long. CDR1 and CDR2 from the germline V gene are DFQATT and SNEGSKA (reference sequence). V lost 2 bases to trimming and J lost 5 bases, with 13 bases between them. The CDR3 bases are TGCAGTGCTAGAAACTGGGCTGGGAACAATGAGCAGTTCTTC. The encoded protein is CSARNWAGNNEQFF.

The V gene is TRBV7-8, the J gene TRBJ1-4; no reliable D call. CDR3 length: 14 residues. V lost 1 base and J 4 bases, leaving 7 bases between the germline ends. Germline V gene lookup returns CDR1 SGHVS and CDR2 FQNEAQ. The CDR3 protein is CASSLGFGNEKLFF. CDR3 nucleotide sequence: TGTGCCAGCAGCTTAGGATTCGGTAATGAAAAACTGTTTTTT.

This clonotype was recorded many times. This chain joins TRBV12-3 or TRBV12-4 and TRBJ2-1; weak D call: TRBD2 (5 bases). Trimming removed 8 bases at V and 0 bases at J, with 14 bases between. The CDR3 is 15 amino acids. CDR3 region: CASVSEGSSYNEQFF. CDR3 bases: TGTGCCAGCGTTAGTGAGGGAAGCTCCTACAATGAGCAGTTCTTC.